This entry is about one T cell receptor (beta chain). Its matching antigen is unknown. The junction departs from germline at one end; a sequencing error may be responsible. Replicate PCRs for sorted subsets used 200 ng DNA; this equaled tens of thousands of T cell genomes. Measured with immunoSEQ multiplex PCR; TCRdb has only the in-frame clones, and not every one. The table includes roughly 650,000 clones, roughly 96% detected once. The entry originates in a study of shared clonotypes between healthy human individuals. Terminally differentiated effector memory CD45RA+ cells were excluded by CCR7 positive selection of CD45RO-negative cells. There were only Caucasian adults among the donors, and all lived in Nashville, Tennessee. The CDR3 totals 14 residues. Per germline, CDR1 LNHNV and CDR2 YYDKDF (reference sequence). Study-level results: Researchers sampled only blood; tissue repertoires likely differ. All-four-donor shared clonotypes had higher generation probabilities than non-shared clonotypes did.

The sample was naive CD8+ T cells sorted from blood. The source is a woman in her 30s in good health. V usage is TRBV15 and J usage is TRBJ2-2; 9 bases are a match to TRBD2. CDR3 DNA: TGTGCCGCCAGTAGCGGGAGAGGCACCGGGGAGCTGTTTTTT. Protein: CAASSGRGTGELFF.